This entry lists 30 T cell receptor beta chains sequenced from one sample in a study of blood T cell repertoires in COVID-19. The repertoire was sequenced with immunoSEQ multiplex PCR; TCRdb's copy has only in-frame clones and lacks some. The table includes about 130,000 clones, roughly four fifths detected once. Sequencing input: PBMCs or T cells enriched from blood (not recorded which). These receptors were collected from a man aged 30 to 39 who had recovered from COVID-19.

This chain links TRBV4-1 with TRBJ1-1; 9 bases match TRBD1. Trimming cost V 0 bases and J 1 base; bases outside gene matches: 9. Germline values: CDR1 MGHRA, CDR2 YSYEKL. This CDR3 is built from 18 residues. CDR3 sequence: CASSQEHVKDRGNTEAFF. The CDR3 DNA is TGCGCCAGCAGCCAAGAACACGTTAAGGACAGGGGGAACACTGAAGCTTTCTTT.

The rearrangement links TRBV2 to TRBJ1-1; 8 bases map to TRBD1. The CDR3 is made up of 14 amino acids. The germline gives CDR1 SNHLY, CDR2 FYNNEI. Germline trimming cut 6 bases from V and 1 base from J; bases unmatched to any gene: 4. CDR3 nucleotides: TGTGCCAGCAGCGGACAGGGTAGGAACACTGAAGCTTTCTTT. Encoded protein: CASSGQGRNTEAFF.

The rearrangement links TRBV18 to TRBJ1-4; no clear D gene. Trimming took 3 bases from V and 7 from J, leaving 15 bases between them. The germline CDR1 and CDR2 sequences are KGHSH and LQKENI. This CDR3 comprises 15 residues. The CDR3 reads CASSPAGGSAEKLFF. The CDR3 DNA reads TGTGCCAGCTCACCCGCGGGAGGTTCTGCTGAAAAACTGTTTTTT.

V usage is TRBV7-9 and J usage is TRBJ2-1, with 10 nucleotides matching TRBD1. Trimming cost V 3 bases and J 7 bases; bases outside gene matches: 3. Germline CDR1 reads SEHNR; CDR2 reads FQNEAQ (reference sequence). The CDR3 has 14 residues. The CDR3 spells CASSFGTGANEQFF. CDR3 nucleotide sequence: TGTGCCAGCAGCTTTGGGACAGGGGCTAATGAGCAGTTCTTC.

The chain combines TRBV5-1 with TRBJ2-5; 7 bases fit TRBD1. Germline V gives CDR1 SGHRS, CDR2 YFSETQ. The CDR3 extends over 14 amino acids. Trimming at V came to 1 base and at J to 4 bases, leaving 4 bases not matched to a gene. In DNA, the CDR3 is TGCGCCAGCAGCTTGACAGGGGTTGGAGAGACCCAGTACTTC. It specifies CASSLTGVGETQYF. The whole variable domain, remainder taken from reference TRBV5-1 and TRBJ2-5, is KAGVTQTPRYLIKTRGQQVTLSCSPISGHRSVSWYQQTPGQGLQFLFEYFSETQRNKGNFPGRFSGRQFSNSRSEMNVSTLELGDSALYLCASSLTGVGETQYFGPGTRLLVL.

The V and J genes are TRBV7-9 and TRBJ2-3; TRBD1 is a possible D gene (5 bases). Deletions cut 4 bases from V and 4 bases from J, with 9 bases between. In germline, CDR1 is SEHNR, CDR2 FQNEAQ (reference sequence). The length of the CDR3 is 13 residues. CDR3 sequence: CASSYDRADTQYF. As DNA, the CDR3 is TGTGCCAGCAGCTACGACAGAGCAGATACGCAGTATTTT.

The chain recombines TRBV25-1 with TRBJ1-2; D gene unclear. The V gene lost 2 bases and the J gene lost 6 bases, with 13 bases spanning the gap. The CDR3 is 14 residues long. CDR1 and CDR2 from the germline V gene are MGHDK and SYGVNS. CDR3 coding DNA: TGTGCCAGCAGTGAAGAGGCAACACTCCATGGCTACACCTTC. It is translated as CASSEEATLHGYTF.

The chain uses TRBV5-5 and TRBJ2-5; tentatively, D is TRBD1 (5 bases). The CDR3 loop spans 16 amino acids. The germline CDR1 and CDR2 sequences are SGHKS and YYEKEE (reference sequence). The germline V and J ends were trimmed by 2 bases and 0 bases, with 14 bases remaining between them. The CDR3 region is CASSFGHHSNQETQYF. CDR3 DNA sequence: TGTGCCAGCAGCTTTGGACACCACTCCAACCAAGAGACCCAGTACTTC.

The rearrangement links TRBV2 to TRBJ1-6; D ambiguous. Trimming shortened V by 2 bases and J by 5 bases, and 10 bases separated the two germline ends. This CDR3 region has 15 residues. Per germline, CDR1 SNHLY and CDR2 FYNNEI. The CDR3 DNA reads TGTGCCAGCAGTGAACTACAGTCTAATAATTCACCCCTCCACTTT. As protein: CASSELQSNNSPLHF.

V gene TRBV20-1 combines with J gene TRBJ2-5; 14 bases match TRBD2. The CDR3 has 17 amino acids. J was trimmed by 4 bases and V by 3 bases; bases with no gene match: 10. Germline assignment: CDR1 DFQATT and CDR2 SNEGSKA (reference sequence). The chain's CDR3 is CSASGGTSGRGAETQYF. CDR3 bases: TGCAGTGCTAGTGGTGGGACTAGCGGGAGAGGGGCAGAGACCCAGTACTTC.

This chain connects TRBV5-1 to TRBJ1-6, with unresolved D. CDR3 length: 15 amino acids. V dropped 6 bases and J dropped 5 bases, with 15 bases sitting between them. Per the germline V gene, CDR1 is SGHRS and CDR2 is YFSETQ. CDR3 sequence reads: CASTLGLQNNSPLHF. For the CDR3, the DNA is TGCGCCAGCACTTTAGGTCTACAGAATAATTCACCCCTCCACTTT.

The chain carries TRBV3-1 (or the pseudogene TRBV3-2) and TRBJ1-5; D not resolved. Germline V lookup: CDR1 LGHDT, CDR2 YNNKEL (reference sequence). The CDR3 consists of 14 residues. Trimming pared 1 base from V and 4 bases from J, leaving 8 bases between. The CDR3 sequence is CASSQGSRNQPQHF. The CDR3 DNA reads as TGTGCCAGCAGCCAAGGTTCGCGGAATCAGCCCCAGCATTTT.

The rearrangement uses TRBV9 and TRBJ2-1; 9 nucleotides line up with TRBD2. V was pared by 0 bases and J by 7 bases, with 8 bases of the junction left unmatched. Per germline, CDR1 SGDLS and CDR2 YYNGEE. The CDR3 consists of 16 residues. The CDR3, as DNA: TGTGCCAGCAGCGTAGGGGCTAGCGGGACTTCTAATGAGCAGTTCTTC. Its translation is CASSVGASGTSNEQFF.

The gene calls are TRBV15 and TRBJ2-1, with D possibly TRBD1 on 6 matching bases. The V end lost 3 bases, the J end lost 2 bases, and 11 bases lay between the germline ends. Germline values: CDR1 LNHNV, CDR2 YYDKDF (reference sequence). CDR3 length equals 15 residues. The CDR3 region is CATSRLTGAYNEQFF. The CDR3 region has the DNA TGTGCCACCAGCAGGTTGACAGGTGCCTACAATGAGCAGTTCTTC.

The chain employs TRBV7-9 and TRBJ2-5; D may be TRBD1 (6 bases). Germline lookup yields CDR1 SEHNR and CDR2 FQNEAQ (reference sequence). V was trimmed by 7 bases and J by 3 bases, leaving 12 bases between them. The length of the CDR3 is 13 residues. The CDR3 loop is CASTTGQKETQYF. CDR3 in DNA: TGTGCCAGCACCACAGGACAGAAAGAGACCCAGTACTTC.

The chain uses TRBV19 and TRBJ2-5, with D unclear. Germline CDR1 reads LNHDA; CDR2 reads SQIVND (reference sequence). The ends were cut back, 3 bases at V and 5 bases at J, with 19 bases in the middle. The CDR3 spans 16 residues. Here the CDR3 DNA reads TGTGCCAGTAGTATTTTTGACTCCTTCGGGTCGGAGACCCAGTACTTC. This encodes CASSIFDSFGSETQYF.

The genes are TRBV27 and TRBJ1-1, with D perhaps matching TRBD1 (6 bases). Germline values: CDR1 MNHEY, CDR2 SMNVEV (reference sequence). Between the trimmed V and J ends, which lost 4 bases and 3 bases, there was a span of 15 bases. This CDR3 contains 15 residues. The DNA of the CDR3 is TGTGCCAGCAGTTCTAACAGGGATAAGTACACTGAAGCTTTCTTT. It codes for CASSSNRDKYTEAFF.

The rearrangement uses TRBV5-1 and TRBJ2-2; maybe TRBD1 (5 bases). In germline, CDR1 is SGHRS, CDR2 YFSETQ. V shed 0 bases and J shed 5 bases, with 11 bases lying between them. The CDR3 extends over 15 amino acids. CDR3 sequence: CASSLEGILTGELFF. CDR3 nucleotide sequence: TGCGCCAGCAGCTTGGAGGGGATCTTGACCGGGGAGCTGTTTTTT.

V usage is TRBV7-9 and J usage is TRBJ2-1, with 11 bases that match TRBD1. The CDR3 is 16 residues long. Germline CDR1 reads SEHNR; CDR2 reads FQNEAQ (reference sequence). Trimming took 5 bases from V and 5 from J; bases not matched to a gene: 8. In DNA form, the CDR3 reads TGTGCCAGCAGCCAGGCCGGGACAGGGGGGAACAATGAGCAGTTCTTC. Residues: CASSQAGTGGNNEQFF.

In nucleotides, the CDR3 is TGCGCCAGCAGCCTCCCGGGACAGGGCTTCAAGCAGTACTTC. Translation: CASSLPGQGFKQYF. The chain is built from TRBV4-1 and TRBJ2-7; TRBD1 matches 9 bases. The J segment lost 8 bases and the V segment lost 4 bases, leaving 9 bases of the junction unmatched. Germline V gives CDR1 MGHRA, CDR2 YSYEKL. The CDR3 runs 14 residues.

The chain uses TRBV11-2 and TRBJ1-1, with TRBD1 matching 12 bases. The CDR3 is 16 amino acids. V lost 0 bases to trimming and J lost 2 bases; unmatched junction nucleotides: 1. CDR1 is SGHAT and CDR2 is FQNNGV in the germline V gene. For the CDR3, the DNA is TGTGCCAGCAGCTTAGAGGGGACAGGGGGCAACACTGAAGCTTTCTTT. It is translated as CASSLEGTGGNTEAFF.

This clone appeared a single time. The sample holds other DNA sequences that translate to the same CDR3. The gene calls are TRBV5-1 and TRBJ2-5; D perhaps matches TRBD1 (5 bases). The V end lost 0 bases, the J end lost 1 base, and 7 bases lay between the germline ends. The CDR3 spans 14 residues. Germline values: CDR1 SGHRS, CDR2 YFSETQ. CDR3 nucleotides: TGCGCCAGCAGCTTGGGACAGAGCCAAGAGACCCAGTACTTC. This gives the protein CASSLGQSQETQYF. The whole variable domain, filled in from reference TRBV5-1 and TRBJ2-5, reads KAGVTQTPRYLIKTRGQQVTLSCSPISGHRSVSWYQQTPGQGLQFLFEYFSETQRNKGNFPGRFSGRQFSNSRSEMNVSTLELGDSALYLCASSLGQSQETQYFGPGTRLLVL.

The rearrangement joins TRBV7-8 to TRBJ2-3; D is perhaps TRBD1 (6 bases). Germline assignment: CDR1 SGHVS and CDR2 FQNEAQ. The CDR3 runs 17 residues. Deletions cut 1 base from V and 2 bases from J, with 16 bases between. The CDR3 spells CASSLGDTTRYTDTQYF. CDR3 in DNA: TGTGCCAGCAGCTTAGGGGACACGACCCGATACACAGATACGCAGTATTTT.

The chain couples TRBV7-2 to TRBJ2-4, with D hard to call. Trimming shortened V by 5 bases and J by 3 bases, and 14 bases separated the two germline ends. The CDR3 is made up of 15 amino acids. Looked up from germline, CDR1 is SGHTA and CDR2 is FQGNSA. The CDR3 spells CASSVQVLGKNIQYF. In DNA, the CDR3 is TGTGCCAGCAGCGTTCAGGTTCTTGGCAAAAACATTCAGTACTTC.

The chain combines TRBV6-5 with TRBJ1-3, with D perhaps TRBD1 (5 bases). Germline assignment: CDR1 MNHEY and CDR2 SVGAGI. Deletions cut 0 bases from V and 5 bases from J, with 8 bases between. The CDR3 extends over 14 amino acids. The CDR3 DNA reads as TGTGCCAGCAGTTACTCGTACAGGCGAAACACCATATATTTT. Its translation: CASSYSYRRNTIYF.

The table lists this clone with a few counts. V and J are TRBV6-6 and TRBJ2-1; 10 positions match TRBD2. CDR1 and CDR2 (germline): MNHNY, SVGAGI (reference sequence). The CDR3 contains 21 residues. V gave up 6 bases and J gave up 0 bases; unmatched junction bases: 20. For the CDR3, the DNA is TGTGCCAGCAGCCCGAGCCTTCTAGCGGGGGTGCTCCCTAGCTCCTACAATGAGCAGTTCTTC. It translates to CASSPSLLAGVLPSSYNEQFF.

The genes are TRBV5-4 and TRBJ1-5; D is unresolved. The CDR3 is made up of 15 amino acids. Trimming took 1 base from V and 7 from J, leaving 15 bases between them. The germline gives CDR1 SGHNT, CDR2 YYREEE (reference sequence). The CDR3 here is CASSLTSRGGQPQHF. CDR3 sequence (DNA): TGTGCCAGCAGCTTGACCTCGCGGGGAGGCCAGCCCCAGCATTTT.

This clone was seen many times. CDR3 amino acids: CASSLTKAGMTGELFF. The DNA for the CDR3 is TGTGCCAGCAGCTTAACGAAAGCGGGTATGACCGGGGAGCTGTTTTTT. The chain joins TRBV7-9 to TRBJ2-2, with D possibly TRBD2 on 6 matching bases. This CDR3 is built from 16 residues. With 2 bases removed from V and 5 bases from J, the gap between germline ends came to 15 bases. Per germline, CDR1 SEHNR and CDR2 FQNEAQ (reference sequence). The whole variable domain, remainder taken from reference TRBV7-9 and TRBJ2-2, is DTGVSQNPRHKITKRGQNVTFRCDPISEHNRLYWYRQTLGQGPEFLTYFQNEAQLEKSRLLSDRFSAERPKGSFSTLEIQRTEQGDSAMYLCASSLTKAGMTGELFFGEGSRLTVL.

V and J are TRBV10-3 and TRBJ1-2; 8 nucleotides align to TRBD1. The V gene end was trimmed by 10 bases and the J gene end by 8 bases; junction bases not matched to a gene: 18. The CDR3 has 15 residues. Germline V gene sequence: CDR1 ENHRY, CDR2 SYGVKD. The CDR3 protein is CATEEGQDSVEGYTF. DNA for the CDR3: TGTGCCACTGAAGAGGGACAGGACAGCGTTGAGGGCTACACCTTC.

The genes are TRBV19 and TRBJ1-6; 7 nucleotides align to TRBD1. The CDR3 spans 16 residues. V shed 3 bases, J shed 4 bases, and the junction held 6 bases outside the gene matches. Germline values: CDR1 LNHDA, CDR2 SQIVND (reference sequence). The CDR3 sequence: CASSIRAGGYNSPLHF. For the CDR3, the DNA is TGTGCCAGTAGTATCAGGGCAGGGGGGTATAATTCACCCCTCCACTTT.